Each of the 15 T cell receptor beta chains below was sequenced from the same sample in a study of blood T cell repertoires in COVID-19. The repertoire was sequenced with immunoSEQ multiplex PCR; TCRdb's copy has only in-frame clones and lacks some. The sample has about 98,000 clones, approximately 82% seen once. The material sequenced was peripheral blood. These receptors were obtained from a man aged 55 to 70 with acute or convalescent COVID-19.

This chain links TRBV5-6 with TRBJ2-3; D is perhaps TRBD1 (5 bases). With 4 bases removed from V and 0 bases from J, the gap between germline ends came to 12 bases. Germline V gene lookup returns CDR1 SGHDT and CDR2 YYEEEE. CDR3 length: 15 residues. For the CDR3, the DNA is TGTGCCAGCAGCCGCCGGACAACTAGCACAGATACGCAGTATTTT. The encoded protein is CASSRRTTSTDTQYF.

The rearrangement uses TRBV6-1 and TRBJ2-4, with D perhaps TRBD2 (6 bases). V lost 0 bases to trimming and J lost 4 bases, with 10 bases between them. The CDR3 consists of 15 residues. CDR1 and CDR2 from the germline V gene are MNHNS and SASEGT. The CDR3 DNA follows: TGTGCCAGCAGTGAAGCTTCGGGGACTAAAAACATTCAGTACTTC. It encodes CASSEASGTKNIQYF.

This clone came up a few times. The gene calls are TRBV7-2 and TRBJ2-5; 10 bases match TRBD2. Germline values: CDR1 SGHTA, CDR2 FQGNSA. This CDR3 spans 13 amino acids. J was trimmed by 7 bases and V by 1 base; bases with no gene match: 0. The CDR3 DNA follows: TGTGCCAGCAGCTTAGAGCGGGAGGGGACCCAGTACTTC. This gives the protein CASSLEREGTQYF.

This clone was counted a single time. Written as DNA, the CDR3 is TGTGCCAGCAGCTTCCGCCCGGGGGGCGGCACTGAAGCTTTCTTT. Residues: CASSFRPGGGTEAFF. This chain connects TRBV11-2 to TRBJ1-1, with D maybe TRBD1 (6 bases). Trimming pared 3 bases from V and 4 bases from J, leaving 15 bases between. Germline V CDR1 and CDR2: SGHAT, FQNNGV. The CDR3 covers 15 residues.

The chain has TRBV27 and TRBJ1-2; tentatively, D is TRBD1 (5 bases). Trimming stripped 3 bases from V and 4 bases from J, with 15 bases between. CDR1 and CDR2 (germline): MNHEY, SMNVEV (reference sequence). The CDR3 sequence is 15 residues long. CDR3 in amino acids: CASSLTARLIYGYTF. CDR3 DNA sequence: TGTGCCAGCAGTTTGACAGCACGTTTAATCTATGGCTACACCTTC.

The rearrangement joins TRBV11-3 to TRBJ2-2; TRBD2 aligns across 9 bases. The CDR3 length is 15 residues. V trimming: 4 bases; J trimming: 2 bases; junction bases outside the gene matches: 2. The germline CDR1 and CDR2 sequences are SGHNT and YENEEA. DNA of the CDR3: TGTGCCAGCAGCTCGCTAGCGGGAAACACCGGGGAGCTGTTTTTT. Its translation is CASSSLAGNTGELFF.

The genes are TRBV18 and TRBJ2-3; 8 nucleotides align to TRBD1. Germline trimming cut 6 bases from V and 2 bases from J; bases unmatched to any gene: 10. The CDR3 length is 16 residues. Germline V gene lookup returns CDR1 KGHSH and CDR2 LQKENI. CDR3 sequence reads: CASSALGGQDTDTQYF. CDR3 in DNA: TGTGCCAGCTCCGCTTTGGGGGGACAGGACACAGATACGCAGTATTTT. Drawing the rest from reference TRBV18 and TRBJ2-3, the complete variable domain is NAGVMQNPRHLVRRRGQEARLRCSPMKGHSHVYWYRQLPEEGLKFMVYLQKENIIDESGMPKERFSAEFPKEGPSILRIQQVVRGDSAAYFCASSALGGQDTDTQYFGPGTRLTVL.

The V gene is TRBV19, the J gene TRBJ2-1, with 8 positions matching TRBD2. The germline V gene encodes CDR1 LNHDA and CDR2 SQIVND (reference sequence). CDR3 length: 18 amino acids. Unmatched junction bases numbered 11, after V lost 1 base and J lost 3 bases. The CDR3 protein is CASSIGGSGMRNYNEQFF. As DNA, the CDR3 is TGTGCCAGTAGTATAGGTGGTAGCGGGATGCGAAACTACAATGAGCAGTTCTTC. Complete variable domain (other parts from reference TRBV19 and TRBJ2-1): DGGITQSPKYLFRKEGQNVTLSCEQNLNHDAMYWYRQDPGQGLRLIYYSQIVNDFQKGDIAEGYSVSREKKESFPLTVTSAQKNPTAFYLCASSIGGSGMRNYNEQFFGPGTRLTVL.

The rearrangement links TRBV6-1 to TRBJ2-3; D not certain. Trimming stripped 0 bases from V and 0 bases from J, with 10 bases between. The CDR3 covers 16 residues. Germline V CDR1 and CDR2: MNHNS, SASEGT. CDR3 bases: TGTGCCAGCAGTGAAGCGGCTAGGCCTAGCACAGATACGCAGTATTTT. Protein product: CASSEAARPSTDTQYF.

This chain uses TRBV6-2 or TRBV6-3 with TRBJ2-1; tentative D call: TRBD1 (5 bases). The CDR3 length is 14 residues. Germline lookup yields CDR1 MNHEY and CDR2 SVGEGT. The germline V and J ends were trimmed by 0 bases and 8 bases, with 11 bases remaining between them. The CDR3 nucleotides read TGTGCCAGCAGTTACTCCTACAGGAAGGATGAGCAGTTCTTC. It codes for CASSYSYRKDEQFF.

This clone has just a few counts. The J gene is TRBJ1-2, the V gene TRBV4-3; 9 bases align to TRBD1. CDR1 is LGHNA, CDR2 YSLEER, per germline. CDR3 size: 17 residues. V lost 0 bases, J lost 7 bases, and 12 bases stayed unmatched. In DNA, the CDR3 is TGCGCCAGCAGCCAAGATAACCACGACAGGGGGTTGACTGGCTACACCTTC. Encoded protein: CASSQDNHDRGLTGYTF.

This chain's CDR3 is CASKRGETQYF. The CDR3 nucleotides are TGCGCCAGCAAACGGGGAGAGACCCAGTACTTC. The chain has TRBV5-1 and TRBJ2-5, with D tentatively TRBD2 (5 bases). Deletions cut 6 bases from V and 4 bases from J, with 7 bases between. In germline, CDR1 is SGHRS, CDR2 YFSETQ. This CDR3 is built from 11 residues. The whole variable domain, filled in from reference TRBV5-1 and TRBJ2-5, reads KAGVTQTPRYLIKTRGQQVTLSCSPISGHRSVSWYQQTPGQGLQFLFEYFSETQRNKGNFPGRFSGRQFSNSRSEMNVSTLELGDSALYLCASKRGETQYFGPGTRLLVL.

This clone appeared a few times. The chain couples TRBV18 to TRBJ2-1, with a weak D call TRBD2 (7 bases). The CDR3 has 14 residues. CDR1 KGHSH and CDR2 LQKENI come from the germline V gene. The V end was cut by 0 bases, the J end by 9 bases, with 12 bases between. The DNA of the CDR3 is TGTGCCAGCTCACCACCGCGGGGGCGGAGTGAGCAGTTCTTC. Translation: CASSPPRGRSEQFF.

This clone was found once. CDR3 bases: TGTGCCAGCAGACCGGGAGGGTATGGGAACAATCAGCCCCAGCATTTT. Encoded protein: CASRPGGYGNNQPQHF. The chain has TRBV27 and TRBJ1-5; D unresolved. Trimming stripped 6 bases from V and 3 bases from J, with 18 bases between. This CDR3 is built from 16 residues. Germline assignment: CDR1 MNHEY and CDR2 SMNVEV (reference sequence).

This clone was counted a single time. This rearrangement joins TRBV11-3 to TRBJ1-1; the D is unclear. Germline-derived CDR1 and CDR2 are SGHNT and YENEEA. The CDR3 consists of 13 residues. Trimming stripped 3 bases from V and 5 bases from J, with 10 bases between. This chain's CDR3 is CASSFSGGTEAFF. The CDR3 DNA sequence: TGTGCCAGCAGCTTTAGTGGCGGAACTGAAGCTTTCTTT. Filled out from reference TRBV11-3 and TRBJ1-1, the complete variable domain reads EAGVVQSPRYKIIEKKQPVAFWCNPISGHNTLYWYLQNLGQGPELLIRYENEEAVDDSQLPKDRFSAERLKGVDSTLKIQPAELGDSAVYLCASSFSGGTEAFFGQGTRLTVV.